The 2 T cell receptor beta chains below come from one sample, sequenced in a study of control samples from healthy donors and cancer patients. Repertoires were generated with immunoSEQ multiplex PCR, while TCRdb's copy carries only in-frame clones and drops some. Of 51,000 or so clones in the sample, about 80% are singletons; the top ten hold roughly 9.1%. Sequenced input: blood. Every receptor here comes from a man aged 65 to 85 in good health.

The gene calls are TRBV19 and TRBJ1-1; 7 nucleotides line up with TRBD1. V was clipped by 4 bases and J by 2 bases; unmatched bases: 4. In germline, CDR1 is LNHDA, CDR2 SQIVND (reference sequence). CDR3 length: 14 residues. Here the CDR3 reads CASSTWTGNTEAFF. In DNA form, the CDR3 reads TGTGCCAGTAGTACCTGGACAGGCAACACTGAAGCTTTCTTT.

The rearrangement links TRBV9 to TRBJ2-7; D unclear. Germline V gene sequence: CDR1 SGDLS, CDR2 YYNGEE. This CDR3 is built from 14 residues. Trimming left V 4 bases short and J 2 bases short, with 13 bases between. The CDR3 region has the DNA TGTGCCAGCAGCCCTCCCTCAGCAACCTACGAGCAGTACTTC. It is translated as CASSPPSATYEQYF.